This entry concerns a single T cell receptor beta chain. This clonotype was counted ten times or more. Its antigen remains unidentified. Base quality data are lacking; no much larger clone is found one base away. The sample is drawn from a study of T cells in Graves' hyperthyroidism and ophthalmopathy (dated by TCRdb to about 2019). Background for the entire study: Peripheral blood samples were taken at initial diagnosis, before any treatment was given. The approximately 98 discovery patients were randomly divided into training and test sets at a 7:3 ratio. Whether ophthalmopathy could be predicted prospectively was tested in an independent validation cohort made up of roughly 19 hyperthyroidism patients plus 17 patients who later progressed to ophthalmopathy. Thyroid tissue and blood T-cell repertoires from about six Graves' hyperthyroidism patients were also compared in the study. After blood sampling, hyperthyroidism patients were treated with methimazole at a starting dose of 30 mg daily, and ophthalmopathy patients were treated with high-dose intravenous methylprednisolone. To identify distinguishing TCR V-J signatures, a discovery cohort of some 99 patients was used, comprising 40 to 45 with Graves' ophthalmopathy and 55 to 65 with stable Graves' hyperthyroidism. TCR Vbeta CDR3 sequencing of 135 peripheral blood samples (43 ophthalmopathy, about 74 hyperthyroidism and around 17 progressor patients) is reported in the paper.

TCR beta CDR3 regions were amplified from RNA transcripts. For the first round of RT-PCR on the TCR CDR3, the HTBI primer set was used together with the Qiagen OneStep RT-PCR kit. Libraries were constructed in a second round of multiplex PCR, after which size selection and purification were performed. Libraries were sequenced paired-end with 100 bp reads on an Illumina HiSeq2000. The published analysis was carried out like this. SOAPnuke was used to process the raw data, with reads discarded if the reads contained adapters or uncalled bases, had a mean Phred below 15, or lacked an exact constant-primer or identifier match. COPE v1.2.5 was used to merge high-quality paired reads, and clonotypes were defined as unique nucleotide sequences. MiTCR v1.1 was used to align clonotypes to the IMGT TRBV, TRBD and TRBJ reference segments. The analysis was restricted to V-J combinations with a frequency above 0.0001, which together covered about 99% of the repertoires. The TCS score was defined as F50 (clonal expansion) divided by E x V (chaos), with BLOSUM62-based TCRdist calculated between CDR3 peptides within each V-J. Welch's t-statistics and random forest reduced 500 to 650 V-J features to 13, which were used in a naive Bayes classifier (R e1071). Thyroid-blood repertoire similarity was quantified with the Morisita-Horn index. In TCRdb, the public reads were trimmed at Q25 with fastp and aligned with MiXCR, with productive beta chains retained. Identical CDR3 protein sequences are pooled into one entry, listed with their most common genes and DNA. TCRdb's processing, not the authors', yielded these V and J calls. This sample holds over 700,000 distinct CDR3 sequences; just over 35% were observed only once. The ten largest clonotypes hold roughly 30% of the sample.

Results and caveats for the whole study, not just this receptor: A model built on a 13 V-J signature distinguished ophthalmopathy from stable hyperthyroidism, reaching roughly 88% sensitivity and 81% to 83% specificity in cross-validation and 80%/75% in testing. Blood samples also contained most of the expanded thyroid clonotypes (frequency above 0.001), which suggests that blood repertoires may reflect thyroid immune responses. In validation, progression to ophthalmopathy was predicted by the model with around 70% sensitivity and roughly 76% specificity, a median of roughly six months before onset. No statistical method was used to fix the sample size in advance, and group allocation was not hidden from the investigators.

A patient counted as having stable Graves' hyperthyroidism if no progression to ophthalmopathy occurred over 18 months of follow-up. Hyperthyroidism patients were aged 18 to 65 years and newly diagnosed, with disease duration of less than 2 months. Patients with uncontrolled infections, other autoimmune diseases, pregnancy or lactation were excluded. Clinical symptoms, serum thyroxine and TRAb, thyroid ultrasound, and orbital computed tomography formed the basis for the diagnoses. PBMCs were isolated from more than 8 ml of fresh peripheral blood by Ficoll-Paque density gradient centrifugation. Total RNA was extracted with Trizol reagent, and quality was checked on an Agilent 2100 Bioanalyzer. Reading from cysteine to phenylalanine, the CDR3 counts 15 amino acids. CDR3 DNA is the only sequence kept; it has 45 bases, read in frame from the first base. Relative to germline, V is 1 base shorter and J is 3 bases shorter, with 10 bases between their ends. Per the germline V gene (reference sequence), LNHNV is the CDR1 and YYDKDF is the CDR2.

This clonotype originated in a woman in her thirties or forties with Graves' hyperthyroidism. The specimen sequenced was blood. Recombination linked TRBV15 to TRBJ1-5; perhaps TRBD1 is the D gene, with 5 bases matching. The nucleotides are TGTGCCACCAGCAGAGGCCAGGGAGACAATCAGCCCCAGCATTTT. The translation is CATSRGQGDNQPQHF.